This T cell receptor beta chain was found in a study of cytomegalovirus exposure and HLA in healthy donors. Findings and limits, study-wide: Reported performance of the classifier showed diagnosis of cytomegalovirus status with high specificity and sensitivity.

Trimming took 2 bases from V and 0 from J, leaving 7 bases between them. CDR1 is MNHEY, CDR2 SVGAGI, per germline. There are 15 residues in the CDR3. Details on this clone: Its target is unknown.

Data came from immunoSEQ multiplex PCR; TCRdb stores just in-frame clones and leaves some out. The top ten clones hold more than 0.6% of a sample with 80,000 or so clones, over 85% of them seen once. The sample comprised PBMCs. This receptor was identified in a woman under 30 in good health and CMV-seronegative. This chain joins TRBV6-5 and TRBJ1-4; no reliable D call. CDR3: CASSYTQTTNEKLFF. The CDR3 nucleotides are TGTGCCAGCAGTTACACCCAGACAACTAATGAAAAACTGTTTTTT.